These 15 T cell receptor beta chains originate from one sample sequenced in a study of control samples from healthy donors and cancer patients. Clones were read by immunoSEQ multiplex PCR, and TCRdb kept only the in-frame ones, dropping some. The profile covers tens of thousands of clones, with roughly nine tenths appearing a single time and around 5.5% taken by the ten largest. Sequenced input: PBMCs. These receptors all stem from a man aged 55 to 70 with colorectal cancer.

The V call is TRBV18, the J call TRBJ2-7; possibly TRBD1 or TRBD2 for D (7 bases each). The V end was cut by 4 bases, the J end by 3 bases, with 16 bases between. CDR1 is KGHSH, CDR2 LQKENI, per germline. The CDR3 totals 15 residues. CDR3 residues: CASSLQGGHIYEQYF. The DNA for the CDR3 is TGTGCCAGCTCACTCCAGGGGGGGCACATCTACGAGCAGTACTTC.

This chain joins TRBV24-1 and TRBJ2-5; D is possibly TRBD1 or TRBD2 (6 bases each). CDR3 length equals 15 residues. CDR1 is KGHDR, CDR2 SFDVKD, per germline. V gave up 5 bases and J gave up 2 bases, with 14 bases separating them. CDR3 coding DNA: TGTGCCACCAGTGTTTCGGGGGCGGGGCAAGAGACCCAGTACTTC. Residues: CATSVSGAGQETQYF.

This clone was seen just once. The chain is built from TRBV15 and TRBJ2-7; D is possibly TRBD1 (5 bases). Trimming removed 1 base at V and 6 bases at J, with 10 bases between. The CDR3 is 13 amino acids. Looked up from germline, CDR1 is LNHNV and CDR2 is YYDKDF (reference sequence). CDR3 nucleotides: TGTGCCACCAGCAGAGCTGATAGGGGCGAGCAGTACTTC. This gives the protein CATSRADRGEQYF.

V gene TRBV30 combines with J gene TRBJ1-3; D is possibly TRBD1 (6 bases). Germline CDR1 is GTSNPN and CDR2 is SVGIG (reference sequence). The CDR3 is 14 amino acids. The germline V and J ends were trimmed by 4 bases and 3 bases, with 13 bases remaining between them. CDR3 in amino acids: CAWNTGWSGNTIYF. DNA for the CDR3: TGTGCCTGGAATACAGGGTGGAGTGGAAACACCATATATTTT.

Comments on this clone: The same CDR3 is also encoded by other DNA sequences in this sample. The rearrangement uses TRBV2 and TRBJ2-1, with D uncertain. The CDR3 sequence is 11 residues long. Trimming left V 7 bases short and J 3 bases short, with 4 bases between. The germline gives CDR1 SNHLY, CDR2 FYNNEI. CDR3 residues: CASTIYNEQFF. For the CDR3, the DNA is TGTGCCAGCACTATCTACAATGAGCAGTTCTTC.

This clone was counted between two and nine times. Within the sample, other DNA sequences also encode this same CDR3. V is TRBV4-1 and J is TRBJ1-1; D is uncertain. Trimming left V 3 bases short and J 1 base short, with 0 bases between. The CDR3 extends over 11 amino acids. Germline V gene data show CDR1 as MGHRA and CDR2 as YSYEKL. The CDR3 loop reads CASSQNTEAFF. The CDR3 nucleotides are TGCGCCAGCAGCCAGAACACTGAAGCTTTCTTT.

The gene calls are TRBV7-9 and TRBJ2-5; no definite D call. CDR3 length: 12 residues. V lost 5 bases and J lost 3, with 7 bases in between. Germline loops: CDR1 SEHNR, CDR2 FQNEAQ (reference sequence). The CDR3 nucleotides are TGTGCCAGCAGCCTGACGGAAGAGACCCAGTACTTC. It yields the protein CASSLTEETQYF. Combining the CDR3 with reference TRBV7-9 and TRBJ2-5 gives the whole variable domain DTGVSQNPRHKITKRGQNVTFRCDPISEHNRLYWYRQTLGQGPEFLTYFQNEAQLEKSRLLSDRFSAERPKGSFSTLEIQRTEQGDSAMYLCASSLTEETQYFGPGTRLLVL.

This chain's CDR3 is CANGTAHTGELFF. CDR3 in DNA: TGTGCCAACGGGACAGCCCACACCGGGGAGCTGTTTTTT. This sequence joins TRBV14 and TRBJ2-2; 7 positions match TRBD1. The CDR3 has 13 residues. Germline V gene lookup returns CDR1 SGHDN and CDR2 FVKESK. With 10 bases clipped from V and 3 bases from J, the junction kept 5 bases outside the gene matches.

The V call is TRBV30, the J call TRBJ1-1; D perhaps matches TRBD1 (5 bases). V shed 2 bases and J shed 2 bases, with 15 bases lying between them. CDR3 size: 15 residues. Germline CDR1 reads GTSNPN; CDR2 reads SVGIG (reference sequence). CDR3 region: CAWSPGGTANTEAFF. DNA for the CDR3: TGTGCCTGGAGTCCCGGGGGTACAGCCAACACTGAAGCTTTCTTT.

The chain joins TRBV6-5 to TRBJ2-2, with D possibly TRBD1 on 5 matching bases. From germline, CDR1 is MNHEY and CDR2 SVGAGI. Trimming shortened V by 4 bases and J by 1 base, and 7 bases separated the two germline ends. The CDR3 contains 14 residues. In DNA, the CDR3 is TGTGCCAGCAGTTTAGACAGGAACACCGGGGAGCTGTTTTTT. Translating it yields CASSLDRNTGELFF.

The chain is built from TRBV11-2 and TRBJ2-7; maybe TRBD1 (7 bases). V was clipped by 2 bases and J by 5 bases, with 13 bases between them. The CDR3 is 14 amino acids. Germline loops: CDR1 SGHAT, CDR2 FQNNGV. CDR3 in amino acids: CASSLFRGADEQYF. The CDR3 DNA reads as TGTGCCAGCAGCTTATTCAGGGGGGCGGACGAGCAGTACTTC.

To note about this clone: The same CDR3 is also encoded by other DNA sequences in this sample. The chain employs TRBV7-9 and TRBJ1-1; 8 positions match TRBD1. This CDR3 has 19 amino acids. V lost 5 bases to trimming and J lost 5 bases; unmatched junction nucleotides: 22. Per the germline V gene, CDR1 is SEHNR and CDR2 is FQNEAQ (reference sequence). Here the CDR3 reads CASSRTLPGTGGGRTEAFF. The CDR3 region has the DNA TGTGCCAGCAGCCGTACTCTTCCGGGGACAGGAGGAGGTCGAACTGAAGCTTTCTTT.

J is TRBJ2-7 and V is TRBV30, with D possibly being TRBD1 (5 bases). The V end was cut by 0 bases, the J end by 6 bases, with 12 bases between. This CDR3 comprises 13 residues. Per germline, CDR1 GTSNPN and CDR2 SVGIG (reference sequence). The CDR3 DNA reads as TGTGCCTGGAGTGTACGACAGTCTAGCGAGCAGTACTTC. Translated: CAWSVRQSSEQYF.

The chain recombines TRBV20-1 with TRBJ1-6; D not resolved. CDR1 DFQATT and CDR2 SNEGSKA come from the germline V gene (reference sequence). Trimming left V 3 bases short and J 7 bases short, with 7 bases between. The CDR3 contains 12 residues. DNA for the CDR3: TGCAGTGCTAGTCGGGTGAATTCACCCCTCCACTTT. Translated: CSASRVNSPLHF.

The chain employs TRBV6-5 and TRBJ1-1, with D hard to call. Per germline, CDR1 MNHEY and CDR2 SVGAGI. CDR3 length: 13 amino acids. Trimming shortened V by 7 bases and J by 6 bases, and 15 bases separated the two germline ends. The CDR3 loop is CASNLVQRAEAFF. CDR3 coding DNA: TGTGCCAGCAACCTAGTCCAGCGGGCTGAAGCTTTCTTT.